The text below deals with one TCR beta chain. It was through 5'RACE template switching that TCR cDNA was made, with a universal primer site and UMIs added. TCRdb used MiXCR to reprocess the 5' RACE reads, holding one entry per CDR3 protein. Found here are some 300,000 distinct CDR3 sequences, around 9.3% of them singletons; the top ten hold around 3.4%. This entry is derived from a study of T cells after yellow fever vaccination. Looking at the study overall: Those fractions that held only low numbers of cells were prepared using the SMART-Seq v4 Ultra Low Input RNA kit.

Germline V gene lookup returns CDR1 MGHDK and CDR2 SYGVNS. This CDR3 contains 16 residues. Trimming left V 6 bases short and J 10 bases short, with 25 bases between. The receptor's source is a man between 18 and 29 years old who received the YFV17D yellow fever vaccine. Here the sequenced sample was CD4+ T cells sorted from PBMCs, taken 5 days after the yellow fever booster vaccination. The chain uses TRBV25-1 and TRBJ2-1; possibly TRBD1 for D (6 bases). The CDR3 spells CASRSRIGQQVGEQFF. Here the CDR3 DNA reads TGTGCCAGCAGGTCACGAATTGGACAGCAGGTGGGGGAGCAGTTCTTC.